The table lists the clone carrying this T cell receptor (beta chain) with a few counts. Its antigen is not known. The source of the sample is a study of T-cell memory formation after mild COVID-19. In the study overall: Clusters of TCRs were largely donor specific. Study-wide results and caveats: Day 15 to 85 contracting clones showed balanced CD4/CD8; day 15 to 37 expanders favored CD4+.

From germline, CDR1 is MNHNS and CDR2 SASEGT. Trimming removed 4 bases from V and 0 bases from J, with 13 bases in between. The CDR3 contains 16 residues. TCR alpha and TCR beta cDNA libraries carrying sample barcodes and UMIs came from 5'RACE with constant-segment primers. Each CDR3 protein is one row after TCRdb ran MiXCR on the 5' RACE reads. The repertoire includes approximately 260,000 distinct CDR3 sequences, roughly 18% of them detected once, and under 30% sits in the top ten. The receptor was isolated from a man in his late teens or twenties who had mild COVID-19 (a few samples of this study predate the infection). Cell type and time point are not known. Sequenced material: PBMCs or a T cell subset sorted from them (not recorded which). The chain is built from TRBV6-1 and TRBJ2-4; unclear D gene. CDR3 in amino acids: CASSATAALAKNIQYF. In DNA form, the CDR3 reads TGTGCCAGCAGTGCAACAGCAGCCCTAGCCAAAAACATTCAGTACTTC.